The clone carrying this TCR beta chain ranks as medium-sized. Its antigen is not known. The CDR3 spans 15 residues. V lost 6 bases to trimming and J lost 1 base, with 12 bases between them. CDR1 is MNHEY and CDR2 is SMNVEV in the germline V gene (reference sequence). Each library started from around 15 ng of total RNA using the QIAseq Immune Repertoire TCR panel. Using its own MiXCR run on the reads, TCRdb lists one record per CDR3 protein. The data hold a few thousand distinct CDR3 sequences, with roughly 7.1% observed a single time. From live CD3+CD8+TCRalphabeta+ cells, four PD-1 and/or TIGIT subsets were sorted. The data were taken from a study of circulating CD8 cells and anti-PD-1 response in melanoma. Study-level results: Published repertoire comparisons used only baseline and M1 samples.

The receptor's source is a human donor with melanoma. Specimen: CD8+ T cells from PBMCs, collected at baseline or after one month of anti-PD-1 therapy (not recorded which). The chain couples TRBV27 to TRBJ2-2; no reliable D call. The CDR3 here is CASSVEAGNTGELFF. Here the CDR3 DNA reads TGTGCCAGCAGCGTCGAGGCAGGGAACACCGGGGAGCTGTTTTTT.